This T cell receptor beta chain derives from a study of early T cells in non-severe SARS-CoV-2 infection. Overall study context: The study sequenced bulk RNA from unsorted whole blood, with chains unpaired.

This clonotype showed up many times. What it binds is unknown. Individual cDNA molecules received unique molecular identifiers during library preparation. TCRdb redid the calling of the 5' RACE reads with MiXCR, one entry per CDR3 protein. The table lists approximately 70,000 distinct CDR3 sequences, about an eighth of them singletons. Regarding the study as a whole: Anti-spike CD8 responses were favored by VDJdb matching, which missed private and CD4 specificities.

The receptor was derived from an adult who was a healthcare worker with PCR-confirmed SARS-CoV-2 infection or an uninfected control (not recorded which). The source material was whole blood.

CDR3 DNA: TGTGCCACCAGCATGCGGACCAGTTCCCATGAGCAGTTCTTC. It yields the protein CATSMRTSSHEQFF. The chain employs TRBV15 and TRBJ2-1; D gene ambiguous. V was pared by 4 bases and J by 8 bases, with 15 bases between. This CDR3 is 14 amino acids long. Per the germline V gene, CDR1 is LNHNV and CDR2 is YYDKDF (reference sequence).